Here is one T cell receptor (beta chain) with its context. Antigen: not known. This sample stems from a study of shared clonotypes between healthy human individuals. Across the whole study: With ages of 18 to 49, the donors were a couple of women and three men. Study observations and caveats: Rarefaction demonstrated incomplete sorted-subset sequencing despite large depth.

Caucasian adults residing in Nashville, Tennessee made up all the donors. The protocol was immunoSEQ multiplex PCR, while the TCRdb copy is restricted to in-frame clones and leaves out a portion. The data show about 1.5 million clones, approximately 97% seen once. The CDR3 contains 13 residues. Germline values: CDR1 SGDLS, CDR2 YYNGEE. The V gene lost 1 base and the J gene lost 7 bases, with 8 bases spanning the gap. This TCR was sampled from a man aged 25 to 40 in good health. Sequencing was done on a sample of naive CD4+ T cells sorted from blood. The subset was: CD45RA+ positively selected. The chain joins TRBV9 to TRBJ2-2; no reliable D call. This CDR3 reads CASSVSWGGELFF. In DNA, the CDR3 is TGTGCCAGCAGCGTAAGCTGGGGCGGGGAGCTGTTTTTT.